This T cell receptor (beta chain) was recovered during a study of blood T cells in healthy people across ages. Study-wide findings and caveats: Donor CMV status, an unknown factor, possibly confounded changes in expanded clonotypes.

On this clonotype: The antigen is not known.

Germline-derived CDR1 and CDR2 are MNHEY and SVGAGI. Trimming removed 6 bases from V and 2 bases from J, with 16 bases in between. The CDR3 is made up of 15 amino acids. For the second PCR, which ran for roughly 6 to 12 cycles, a sample-barcoded 5' primer and a J-beta primer mix were used. MiXCR, applied by TCRdb to the 5' RACE reads, yields one record per CDR3 protein. The sample has roughly 680,000 distinct CDR3 sequences, roughly 49% seen once. The study recruited healthy Caucasian donors from Russia who were aged about 6 to 95. The J gene is TRBJ1-2, the V gene TRBV6-5, with D uncertain. The sequence was collected from a woman aged 60-75 years in good health. Sequencing was performed on blood. CDR3 loop: CASRRGNPLNYGYTF. In DNA form, the CDR3 reads TGTGCCAGCAGGCGAGGGAATCCATTAAACTATGGCTACACCTTC.